In its sample, the clone carrying this T cell receptor beta chain was seen once. This CDR3 contains 15 residues. Germline CDR1 is KGHSH and CDR2 is LQKENI. V was pared by 3 bases and J by 0 bases, with 11 bases between. The data were taken from a study of shared clonotypes between healthy human individuals. The assay used deep level. Every subset had its genomic DNA shared out evenly among several immunoSEQ plates. Template amounts of 250 to 350 ng DNA, roughly 28,000 T cell genomes, were employed in unsorted PBMC replicate PCRs. The assay was immunoSEQ multiplex PCR, and TCRdb's table has in-frame clones only and misses some. Of around 500,000 clones listed, 75% to 85% are singletons.

The TCR was taken from a woman in her thirties or forties in good health. Some clones in this sample may be carry-over from other donors' samples. The chain carries TRBV18 and TRBJ1-1; D unresolved. Sequenced sample: PBMCs. The chain's CDR3 is CASSPEGIMNTEAFF. The CDR3 bases are TGTGCCAGCTCACCCGAAGGGATTATGAACACTGAAGCTTTCTTT.